The 5 T cell receptor beta chains below were found in one sample sequenced in a study of cytomegalovirus exposure and HLA in healthy donors. Primers included in the PCR were 60 Vbeta and 13 Jbeta primers. Method: immunoSEQ multiplex PCR; TCRdb's copy keeps in-frame clones and lacks some. The sample contains some 190,000 clones, roughly 86% of which appear only once. The source material was PBMCs. The receptors shown here come from a man aged 40-50 years in good health and CMV-seropositive.

The chain joins TRBV9 to TRBJ1-2; 7 nucleotides align to TRBD1. The CDR3 length is 15 residues. Germline values: CDR1 SGDLS, CDR2 YYNGEE. J lost 2 bases, V lost 0 bases, and 4 bases had no gene match. Written as DNA, the CDR3 is TGTGCCAGCAGCGTAGGACAGGGACCAAACTATGGCTACACCTTC. This codes for CASSVGQGPNYGYTF. Based on the CDR3 plus reference TRBV9 and TRBJ1-2, the full variable domain is DSGVTQTPKHLITATGQRVTLRCSPRSGDLSVYWYQQSLDQGLQFLIQYYNGEERAKGNILERFSAQQFPDLHSELNLSSLELGDSALYFCASSVGQGPNYGYTFGSGTRLTVV.

The chain uses TRBV7-3 and TRBJ2-5; no clear D. The CDR3 runs 13 residues. Germline V gene lookup returns CDR1 SGHTA and CDR2 FQGTGA. V was cut by 5 bases and J by 5 bases, with 12 bases left in between. DNA for the CDR3: TGTGCCAGCAGCCGCAGGATCCGGGAGACCCAGTACTTC. It yields the protein CASSRRIRETQYF.

A few counts support this clone. The chain is built from TRBV11-2 and TRBJ1-1; TRBD1 matches at 9 bases. The trim removed 6 bases at V and 2 bases at J, leaving 7 bases unmatched. The CDR3 contains 15 residues. The germline gives CDR1 SGHAT, CDR2 FQNNGV. DNA of the CDR3: TGTGCCAGCAGTCCTAGTACAGGGGGCAACACTGAAGCTTTCTTT. Amino acid sequence: CASSPSTGGNTEAFF.

This clone was seen a few times. This rearrangement joins TRBV25-1 to TRBJ2-6, with 7 bases aligning to TRBD1. Germline V CDR1 and CDR2: MGHDK, SYGVNS. The CDR3 has 17 residues. Trimming removed 4 bases from V and 0 bases from J; junction bases left unmatched: 6. Here the CDR3 reads CASSGTGANSGANVLTF. In DNA, the CDR3 is TGTGCCAGCAGTGGGACAGGTGCTAACTCTGGGGCCAACGTCCTGACTTTC.

The V gene is TRBV5-8, the J gene TRBJ2-5; unclear D gene. CDR3 length: 10 amino acids. Germline V gives CDR1 SGHTS, CDR2 YDEGEE. The germline V and J ends were trimmed by 1 base and 9 bases, with 4 bases remaining between them. This CDR3 is CASSLRAQYF. CDR3 nucleotide sequence: TGTGCCAGCAGCTTGCGGGCCCAGTACTTC.